This T cell receptor beta chain originates from a study of Graves' ophthalmopathy and Graves' hyperthyroidism (dated by TCRdb to the late 2010s). In the study overall: Peripheral blood samples were taken at the time of initial diagnosis, before any treatment was given. To tell Graves' ophthalmopathy apart from Graves' hyperthyroidism, and to predict which patients would progress to ophthalmopathy, the study relied on TCR beta repertoire signatures. In total, 120 to 150 blood samples were TCR-sequenced: 43 ophthalmopathy, some 75 hyperthyroidism and approximately 17 hyperthyroidism-to-ophthalmopathy patients. To explore V-J signatures distinguishing ophthalmopathy from hyperthyroidism, a discovery set of around 97 patients (about 44 ophthalmopathy, roughly 55 stable hyperthyroidism) was enrolled. For independent validation, a separate cohort was made up of some 18 hyperthyroidism patients plus 17 patients who later progressed from hyperthyroidism to ophthalmopathy. T-cell repertoires of thyroid tissue and blood were compared in over five hyperthyroidism patients. Following sample collection, hyperthyroidism patients were given methimazole at a starting dose of 30 mg daily, and ophthalmopathy patients were given high-dose intravenous methylprednisolone. Paper-wide results and their limitations: Ophthalmopathy was separated from stable hyperthyroidism by the 13-signature model with more than 85% sensitivity and just under 84% specificity in cross-validation and with 80%/75% in the test set. In validation, the model predicted ophthalmopathy progression with over 60% sensitivity and 72% to 80% specificity; some twelve predicted patients were CT-confirmed with GO in a median of approximately 6.5 months. Most expanded thyroid clonotypes with frequency above 0.001 were also detected in blood, suggesting blood repertoires may reflect the thyroid immune response. No statistical method was used to set the sample size in advance, and the investigators knew which group each participant was assigned to.

For repertoire sequencing, TCR beta CDR3 regions were amplified from RNA transcripts. A first-round RT-PCR used HTBI primers with the Qiagen OneStep RT-PCR kit, followed by a second-round multiplex PCR, size selection and purification. Sequencing of the libraries was carried out on an Illumina HiSeq2000 in paired-end mode with 100 bp reads. The paper's processing steps were these. SOAPnuke was used to process the reads, removing any read that contained adapters or uncalled bases, had a mean Phred below 15, or lacked an exact match to the constant primer or identifier. High-quality paired reads were merged with COPE v1.2.5. Each unique nucleotide sequence was treated as a clonotype, and MiTCR v1.1 was used to align the clonotypes to the IMGT TRB V, D and J references. Only V-J combinations with frequency above 0.0001 were analysed, covering around 99% of repertoires. For each V-J combination, a TCR clonal expansion and chaos score was defined as the ratio of F50 clonal expansion to chaos observed in the TCRdist matrix. Welch's t-statistics and random forest were used to reduce features to about a dozen V-J combinations, which were fed into a naive Bayes classifier. The Morisita-Horn index was used to measure how similar the thyroid and blood repertoires were. TCRdb reprocessed the public reads (quality trimming at Q25 with fastp, clone calling with MiXCR) and kept in-frame beta chains. Each entry is one CDR3 protein sequence, shown with its most common DNA and genes. These V and J calls rely on TCRdb rather than the paper's analysis. This sample lists around 340,000 distinct CDR3 sequences; 17% were detected once. 9% to 15% of the sample goes to the ten largest clones.

Ophthalmopathy patients had moderately to severely active disease, Clinical Activity Score of at least 3, NOSPECS grade of at least 4, and disease duration under 3 months. Patients were excluded if they had other autoimmune diseases, uncontrolled infections, pregnancy or lactation. Clinical symptoms, serum thyroxine, TRAb, thyroid ultrasound and orbital computed tomography were used for diagnosis. Ficoll-Paque density gradient centrifugation was used to isolate PBMCs from about 10 ml of fresh peripheral blood. Trizol reagent was used to extract the total RNA, and its quality was then checked on an Agilent 2100 Bioanalyzer. With respect to this clonotype: Its antigen is currently not known. No much larger clone exists at a distance of one base, and base qualities are not known.

V and J are trimmed by 8 bases and 5 bases, and the gene matches miss 7 bases of the junction. Spanning cysteine to phenylalanine, the CDR3 consists of 14 amino acids. The entry retains the CDR3 DNA only, 42 bases that are in frame from base 1. Sequencing was done on a sample of peripheral blood. The sequence was obtained from an adult man with Graves' ophthalmopathy. The receptor chain draws on TRBV12-3 or TRBV12-4 and TRBJ2-5, with 11 bases aligning to TRBD1. The CDR3 reads as follows: CASGRTGGLETQYF. At the DNA level, the sequence is TGTGCCAGCGGACGGACAGGGGGCTTGGAGACCCAGTACTTC.